A single sample gave rise to the 32 T cell receptor beta chains below, sequenced in a study of T-cell reconstitution after alpha-beta-depleted transplantation in children. Unique molecular identifiers were incorporated during preparation of the TCRbeta library. MiXCR was run by TCRdb on the PCR reads, yielding one entry per CDR3 protein. The sample shows some 530,000 distinct CDR3 sequences, 9.5% to 15% of them seen only once. The source was PBMCs from the stem cell graft donor, collected from the stem cell graft. The receptors derive from a human donor who donated a stem cell graft to a child with combined immunodeficiency.

The chain links TRBV18 to TRBJ2-5, with TRBD2 matching over 11 bases. In germline, CDR1 is KGHSH, CDR2 LQKENI. The CDR3 has 15 amino acids. V was pared by 5 bases and J by 1 base, with 3 bases of the junction left unmatched. As DNA, the CDR3 is TGTGCCAGCTCAACTAGCGGGGGCCTCCAAGAGACCCAGTACTTC. As protein: CASSTSGGLQETQYF. Complete variable domain (other parts from reference TRBV18 and TRBJ2-5): NAGVMQNPRHLVRRRGQEARLRCSPMKGHSHVYWYRQLPEEGLKFMVYLQKENIIDESGMPKERFSAEFPKEGPSILRIQQVVRGDSAAYFCASSTSGGLQETQYFGPGTRLLVL.

This clonotype was seen a few times. V usage is TRBV11-3 and J usage is TRBJ2-7, with D unresolved. The germline V and J ends were trimmed by 1 base and 2 bases, with 9 bases remaining between them. Germline V CDR1 and CDR2: SGHNT, YENEEA. The CDR3 totals 14 residues. Written as DNA, the CDR3 is TGTGCCAGCAGCTTAGGGCACTTAACCTACGAGCAGTACTTC. Protein sequence: CASSLGHLTYEQYF.

There are a few counts of this clonotype. This chain links TRBV20-1 with TRBJ2-3, with D possibly being TRBD2 (6 bases). The germline V gene encodes CDR1 DFQATT and CDR2 SNEGSKA (reference sequence). V gave up 5 bases and J gave up 5 bases, with 14 bases separating them. CDR3 length: 13 amino acids. The CDR3, as DNA: TGCAGTGCTCGGGACGGGGGAAAAGATACGCAGTATTTT. Translated: CSARDGGKDTQYF.

Only a few counts were recorded for this clonotype. V usage is TRBV18 and J usage is TRBJ2-1; no clear D. Trimming cost V 4 bases and J 6 bases, with 7 bases left between them. Germline V gene lookup returns CDR1 KGHSH and CDR2 LQKENI. The CDR3 is 12 residues long. The CDR3 here is CASSRPSNEQFF. CDR3 in DNA: TGTGCCAGCTCACGACCTAGCAATGAGCAGTTCTTC.

This clonotype has just a few counts. V is TRBV3-1 and J is TRBJ2-1, with D possibly being TRBD1 or TRBD2 (5 bases each). V gave up 1 base and J gave up 10 bases, with 8 bases separating them. Germline CDR1 is LGHDT and CDR2 is YNNKEL (reference sequence). The CDR3 is made up of 12 amino acids. CDR3 loop: CASSQVGAEQFF. In DNA, the CDR3 is TGTGCCAGCAGCCAAGTCGGGGCCGAGCAGTTCTTC.

The V call is TRBV27, the J call TRBJ2-7; TRBD1 aligns across 8 bases. Per the germline V gene, CDR1 is MNHEY and CDR2 is SMNVEV (reference sequence). CDR3 size: 15 residues. V shed 3 bases and J 3 bases; nucleotides not matched to a gene: 7. CDR3 in amino acids: CASSFAGTGGYEQYF. The CDR3 DNA sequence: TGTGCCAGCAGTTTCGCCGGGACAGGCGGCTACGAGCAGTACTTC.

This clonotype was detected only a few times. This chain uses TRBV28 with TRBJ2-5; 11 bases are a match to TRBD1. Germline-derived CDR1 and CDR2 are MDHEN and SYDVKM. Germline trimming cut 3 bases from V and 4 bases from J; bases unmatched to any gene: 7. The CDR3 covers 16 residues. The CDR3 spells CASSLWGQGERETQYF. CDR3 bases: TGTGCCAGCAGTTTGTGGGGACAGGGGGAGCGAGAGACCCAGTACTTC.

This clonotype was seen more than once but under ten times. V and J are TRBV9 and TRBJ1-1; 9 bases fit TRBD1. V dropped 5 bases and J dropped 5; count of bases not matched to a gene: 13. Germline V lookup: CDR1 SGDLS, CDR2 YYNGEE. The CDR3 is 16 amino acids. The CDR3 DNA sequence: TGTGCCAGCAGATCCGGGACAGGGCAGGGTGAGACTGAAGCTTTCTTT. Its protein product is CASRSGTGQGETEAFF.

The rearrangement uses TRBV21-1 and TRBJ2-7; the table's D call, TRBD2, was not checked against the DNA. TRBV21-1 is recorded as a pseudogene. The length of the CDR3 is 16 residues. CDR3 in DNA: TGTGCCAGCCGCGGGGCTAGCGGGATTTACGCGGACGAGCAGTACTTC. It encodes CASRGASGIYADEQYF.

This clonotype occurred once. The DNA for the CDR3 is TGTGCCAGCAGCTTCGGCACGCGGGGTGGGAATGAGCAGTTCTTC. This gives the protein CASSFGTRGGNEQFF. The chain joins TRBV11-2 to TRBJ2-1; TRBD2 is a possible D gene (6 bases). Germline V gene lookup returns CDR1 SGHAT and CDR2 FQNNGV. Trimming took 3 bases from V and 7 from J, leaving 16 bases between them. The CDR3 runs 15 residues.

Ten or more counts support this clonotype. The chain joins TRBV27 to TRBJ2-7; no clear D gene. CDR1 is MNHEY and CDR2 is SMNVEV in the germline V gene (reference sequence). Trimming removed 4 bases at V and 1 base at J, with 11 bases between. The CDR3 runs to 14 residues. The CDR3, as DNA: TGTGCCAGCAGTTGGGCAGCCCAGTCCTACGAGCAGTACTTC. As protein: CASSWAAQSYEQYF.

V gene TRBV18 combines with J gene TRBJ2-1, with a weak D call TRBD2 (6 bases). The CDR3 loop spans 15 amino acids. Trimming left V 1 base short and J 6 bases short, with 13 bases between. Germline V lookup: CDR1 KGHSH, CDR2 LQKENI. CDR3 residues: CASSPLGEAGNEQFF. In nucleotides, the CDR3 is TGTGCCAGCTCACCACTTGGGGAGGCTGGCAATGAGCAGTTCTTC.

This clonotype turned up a few times. Written as DNA, the CDR3 is TGTGCCAGCAGTTTCGGGACAGGGCCGGGGACACCCCTCCACTTT. The encoded protein is CASSFGTGPGTPLHF. The V gene is TRBV12-3 or TRBV12-4, the J gene TRBJ1-6; TRBD1 aligns across 9 bases. The CDR3 extends over 15 amino acids. J gave up 11 bases and V 3 bases, and 8 bases lay outside the gene matches.

This chain uses TRBV12-3 or TRBV12-4 with TRBJ1-1; maybe TRBD1 (5 bases). The CDR3 is 14 amino acids. V lost 6 bases to trimming and J lost 2 bases, with 13 bases between them. CDR3 protein: CASRPRGSNTEAFF. CDR3 coding DNA: TGTGCCAGCAGACCAAGGGGAAGTAACACTGAAGCTTTCTTT.

This clonotype was recorded a few times. Written as DNA, the CDR3 is TGTGCCAGCATAGGTGGTCAGCCCCAGCATTTT. Its translation: CASIGGQPQHF. The V gene is TRBV21-1, the J gene TRBJ1-5. TRBV21-1 is listed as a pseudogene. The CDR3 is 11 amino acids.

The chain recombines TRBV27 with TRBJ1-6; D is possibly TRBD1 (6 bases). Trimming removed 7 bases at V and 3 bases at J, with 7 bases between. CDR1 is MNHEY, CDR2 SMNVEV, per germline (reference sequence). This CDR3 spans 13 amino acids. The CDR3 bases are TGTGCCAGCAACAGGGACTATAATTCACCCCTCCACTTT. This encodes CASNRDYNSPLHF.

The V call is TRBV12-3 or TRBV12-4, the J call TRBJ2-7; possibly TRBD1 or TRBD2 for D (6 bases each). V was cut by 6 bases and J by 6 bases, with 18 bases left in between. This CDR3 has 14 residues. Here the CDR3 DNA reads TGTGCCAGCAGCCCGGGACTCCAGGGGCGCGAGCAGTACTTC. Protein: CASSPGLQGREQYF.

This clonotype was detected ten times or more. This chain links TRBV12-3 or TRBV12-4 with TRBJ2-1; D uncertain. The length of the CDR3 is 15 residues. The ends were cut back, 3 bases at V and 2 bases at J, with 11 bases in the middle. The CDR3 sequence: CASSLYVLTYNEQFF. The CDR3 DNA reads TGTGCCAGCAGTTTGTATGTACTCACCTACAATGAGCAGTTCTTC.

This clonotype was observed many times. The chain employs TRBV15 and TRBJ1-1; D is ambiguous. CDR1 is LNHNV and CDR2 is YYDKDF in the germline V gene (reference sequence). The CDR3 contains 14 residues. V was pared by 0 bases and J by 3 bases, with 8 bases between. In DNA form, the CDR3 reads TGTGCCACCAGCAGAGAGGGGAGGGACACTGAAGCTTTCTTT. It specifies CATSREGRDTEAFF.

This clonotype was observed a few times. This chain uses TRBV5-6 with TRBJ2-3; the D gene is possibly TRBD2 (7 bases). Trimming took off 4 bases at V and 5 bases at J, with 14 bases between the two ends. The V gene's germline CDR1 is SGHDT and CDR2 YYEEEE. The CDR3 is 14 residues long. CDR3 sequence reads: CASSPGGGRDTQYF. The CDR3 DNA follows: TGTGCCAGCAGCCCTGGGGGGGGCCGAGATACGCAGTATTTT.

The rearrangement joins TRBV27 to TRBJ2-3; 7 bases are shared with TRBD1. The germline gives CDR1 MNHEY, CDR2 SMNVEV (reference sequence). The CDR3 extends over 16 amino acids. V shed 6 bases, J shed 4 bases, and the junction held 13 bases outside the gene matches. Here the CDR3 DNA reads TGTGCCAGCAGCGAGACGACAGGGAGCCCTTCAGATACGCAGTATTTT. Residues: CASSETTGSPSDTQYF.

The gene calls are TRBV6-1 and TRBJ2-3; 12 bases are shared with TRBD2. This CDR3 has 16 residues. Germline CDR1 MNHNS, CDR2 SASEGT. Trimming removed 6 bases from V and 8 bases from J; junction bases left unmatched: 12. This CDR3 reads CASRDLAGGPVGTQYF. DNA of the CDR3: TGTGCCAGCAGGGATCTAGCGGGGGGGCCGGTTGGTACGCAGTATTTT.

The rearrangement links TRBV20-1 to TRBJ1-5; perhaps TRBD1 as D (5 bases). The V end was cut by 0 bases, the J end by 7 bases, with 16 bases between. Germline V gives CDR1 DFQATT, CDR2 SNEGSKA (reference sequence). This CDR3 has 15 amino acids. The CDR3 loop is CSARDHDRRGQPQHF. The DNA for the CDR3 is TGCAGTGCTAGAGATCACGACAGAAGAGGACAGCCCCAGCATTTT.

This clonotype has just a few counts. The genes are TRBV2 and TRBJ2-1, with 10 bases aligning to TRBD1. Germline CDR1 SNHLY, CDR2 FYNNEI. Unmatched junction bases numbered 4, after V lost 8 bases and J lost 3 bases. The CDR3 consists of 14 residues. The CDR3 nucleotides are TGTGCCAGCCACCGGGACAGGGGCTACAATGAGCAGTTCTTC. Encoded protein: CASHRDRGYNEQFF.

This clonotype was seen at least ten times. V is TRBV19 and J is TRBJ2-7; perhaps TRBD2 as D (7 bases). Germline CDR1 and CDR2: LNHDA and SQIVND (reference sequence). Trimming removed 9 bases from V and 4 bases from J, with 16 bases in between. The CDR3 loop spans 13 amino acids. In DNA, the CDR3 is TGTGCCAGCGGAACGGGGGGCATATACGAGCAGTACTTC. This codes for CASGTGGIYEQYF.

This clonotype was seen at least ten times. This chain connects TRBV12-3 or TRBV12-4 to TRBJ1-5, with a weak D call TRBD1 (5 bases). This CDR3 contains 16 residues. V lost 4 bases and J lost 4, with 17 bases in between. This chain's CDR3 is CASSSPYDRDNQPQHF. In nucleotides, the CDR3 is TGTGCCAGCAGTTCCCCCTACGACAGAGATAATCAGCCCCAGCATTTT.

The rearrangement uses TRBV10-3 and TRBJ2-7; D uncertain. There are 15 residues in the CDR3. Looked up from germline, CDR1 is ENHRY and CDR2 is SYGVKD. Trimming took off 10 bases at V and 0 bases at J, with 19 bases between the two ends. The CDR3 loop is CATKGAGSSSYEQYF. The CDR3 region has the DNA TGTGCCACAAAAGGAGCCGGGTCCAGCTCCTACGAGCAGTACTTC.

This clonotype was counted many times. This chain uses TRBV6-2 or TRBV6-3 with TRBJ2-5; D gene unclear. V was shortened by 5 bases and J by 4 bases, with 2 bases between the two germline ends. There are 10 residues in the CDR3. Germline CDR1 MNHEY, CDR2 SVGEGT. In DNA, the CDR3 is TGTGCCAGCAGTGGAGAGACCCAGTACTTC. It translates to CASSGETQYF.

The chain couples TRBV20-1 to TRBJ2-3; 10 bases fit TRBD1. The V gene's germline CDR1 is DFQATT and CDR2 SNEGSKA (reference sequence). J lost 7 bases, V lost 6 bases, and 7 bases had no gene match. This CDR3 is built from 13 residues. CDR3 coding DNA: TGCAGTGCCTCGGACAGGGGGTACTATACGCAGTATTTT. Amino acid sequence: CSASDRGYYTQYF.

This clonotype was seen more than once but under ten times. The chain employs TRBV20-1 and TRBJ2-7, with 12 positions matching TRBD2. Germline V gene data show CDR1 as DFQATT and CDR2 as SNEGSKA (reference sequence). J was trimmed by 7 bases and V by 0 bases; bases with no gene match: 10. There are 16 residues in the CDR3. The CDR3 here is CSARDLRTSGKGEQYF. CDR3 in DNA: TGCAGTGCTAGAGATTTAAGGACTAGCGGGAAGGGGGAGCAGTACTTC.

This clonotype was counted at least ten times. The chain links TRBV5-1 to TRBJ2-3; 11 bases are shared with TRBD2. CDR1 is SGHRS and CDR2 is YFSETQ in the germline V gene. Trimming took 4 bases from V and 6 from J; bases not matched to a gene: 13. The CDR3 is 17 amino acids. The CDR3, as DNA: TGCGCCAGCAGCCCCCCCTCGCCTAGCGGGGGGATGGATACGCAGTATTTT. This translates into CASSPPSPSGGMDTQYF.

This clonotype was seen a few times. The DNA for the CDR3 is TGTGCCAGCAGCCAAGCGAGGAACTCCTACGAGCAGTACTTC. It codes for CASSQARNSYEQYF. The chain combines TRBV4-2 with TRBJ2-7; the D is unclear. This CDR3 spans 14 amino acids. V lost 1 base and J lost 0, with 7 bases in between. Germline CDR1 reads LGHNA; CDR2 reads YNFKEQ.